One sample yielded the 9 T cell receptor beta chains listed below, sequenced in a study of T-cell reconstitution after alpha-beta-depleted transplantation in children. Unique molecular identifiers were built into the TCRbeta library. MiXCR, run by TCRdb on the PCR reads, gives a single entry per CDR3 protein. Found here are about 440,000 distinct CDR3 sequences, around two fifths of them singletons; the top ten hold under 35%. The source material was PBMCs, sampled before TCRalphabeta/CD19-depleted stem cell transplant. These receptors were collected from a girl aged 2 to 10 with aplastic anemia, due to receive a stem cell transplant.

The sample holds a few counts of this clonotype. The chain carries TRBV5-6 and TRBJ1-6; 8 bases match TRBD1. Germline assignment: CDR1 SGHDT and CDR2 YYEEEE. The CDR3 is made up of 16 amino acids. Losses at the gene ends were 4 bases for V and 10 bases for J; bases not matched to a gene: 13. CDR3: CASSPRPNRGKSPLHF. As DNA, the CDR3 is TGTGCCAGCAGCCCGCGACCTAACAGGGGGAAGTCACCCCTCCACTTT.

This clonotype was detected a few times. The rearrangement uses TRBV11-2 and TRBJ2-1; 7 bases match TRBD2. Germline V gene sequence: CDR1 SGHAT, CDR2 FQNNGV. This CDR3 contains 16 residues. With V trimmed by 1 base and J by 2 bases, 5 bases remained unmatched. The CDR3 sequence: CASSLGSSGAYNEQFF. Written as DNA, the CDR3 is TGTGCCAGCAGCTTAGGGTCTAGCGGTGCCTACAATGAGCAGTTCTTC. The full variable domain, completed using reference TRBV11-2 and TRBJ2-1, is EAGVAQSPRYKIIEKRQSVAFWCNPISGHATLYWYQQILGQGPKLLIQFQNNGVVDDSQLPKDRFSAERLKGVDSTLKIQPAKLEDSAVYLCASSLGSSGAYNEQFFGPGTRLTVL.

The genes are TRBV5-1 and TRBJ2-3; tentatively, D is TRBD1 (6 bases). V shed 3 bases and J shed 4 bases, with 21 bases lying between them. Germline CDR1 and CDR2: SGHRS and YFSETQ. The CDR3 covers 17 residues. The CDR3 DNA reads TGCGCCAGCAGCTGGGGACACCGGGTCGAAAGCGCAGATACGCAGTATTTT. It is translated as CASSWGHRVESADTQYF.

This clonotype appeared many times. V and J are TRBV7-2 and TRBJ2-7; D is undetermined. Germline CDR1 is SGHTA and CDR2 is FQGNSA. This CDR3 spans 13 amino acids. Trimming took 5 bases from V and 2 from J, leaving 10 bases between them. CDR3 nucleotide sequence: TGTGCCAGCAGCGCAGACATTGCCTACGAGCAGTACTTC. Translation: CASSADIAYEQYF.

This chain connects TRBV5-1 to TRBJ2-5; D remains ambiguous. This CDR3 contains 12 residues. Trimming stripped 6 bases from V and 0 bases from J, with 6 bases between. CDR1 and CDR2 (germline): SGHRS, YFSETQ. The CDR3 coding sequence is TGCGCCAGCAATTGGAACCAAGAGACCCAGTACTTC. Its translation is CASNWNQETQYF. The complete variable domain, with remaining parts taken from reference TRBV5-1 and TRBJ2-5, reads KAGVTQTPRYLIKTRGQQVTLSCSPISGHRSVSWYQQTPGQGLQFLFEYFSETQRNKGNFPGRFSGRQFSNSRSEMNVSTLELGDSALYLCASNWNQETQYFGPGTRLLVL.

The sample holds a few counts of this clonotype. The chain carries TRBV18 and TRBJ1-1; D perhaps matches TRBD1 (5 bases). The CDR3 runs to 15 residues. CDR1 and CDR2 (germline): KGHSH, LQKENI. Between the trimmed V and J ends, which lost 0 bases and 1 base, there was a span of 9 bases. CDR3 amino acids: CASSPPKGPNTEAFF. The CDR3 coding sequence is TGTGCCAGCTCACCACCGAAGGGACCGAACACTGAAGCTTTCTTT.

This clonotype has just one count. The CDR3, as DNA: TGCAGTGCTAGTATCGGGAAGGCCGGGGCGACCCAGTACTTC. Its translation: CSASIGKAGATQYF. The chain couples TRBV20-1 to TRBJ2-5; D is possibly TRBD1 or TRBD2 (5 bases each). This CDR3 is 14 amino acids long. Germline V gene sequence: CDR1 DFQATT, CDR2 SNEGSKA (reference sequence). Trimming stripped 3 bases from V and 7 bases from J, with 18 bases between.

This clonotype was picked up a small number of times. This chain uses TRBV24-1 with TRBJ2-1; 11 nucleotides line up with TRBD2. Per germline, CDR1 KGHDR and CDR2 SFDVKD. Trimming removed 3 bases from V and 6 bases from J; junction bases left unmatched: 3. This CDR3 has 15 amino acids. The CDR3 coding sequence is TGTGCCACCAGTGATCAGCTAGCGGGAGGCAATGAGCAGTTCTTC. It encodes CATSDQLAGGNEQFF.

Ten or more counts support this clonotype. This CDR3 reads CASYERAYEQYF. For the CDR3, the DNA is TGTGCCAGCTATGAAAGGGCTTACGAGCAGTACTTC. V is TRBV2 and J is TRBJ2-7; no clear D. From germline, CDR1 is SNHLY and CDR2 FYNNEI. V was pared by 8 bases and J by 4 bases, with 12 bases between. This CDR3 spans 12 amino acids.